The rows below give T cell receptor beta chains drawn from one sample of a study of T cells after yellow fever vaccination. Via MiXCR, TCRdb re-called the 5' RACE reads, giving one row per CDR3 protein. The sample records roughly 240,000 distinct CDR3 sequences, roughly 6.2% being singletons. The sequences come from CD4+ T cells sorted from PBMCs, collected on the day of the yellow fever booster vaccination. Receptors originate from a man younger than 45 who received the YFV17D yellow fever vaccine. Each CDR3 is given with its conserved first and last residue. Fields, in order: D gene, clone size, V gene, J gene, CDR3 DNA, CDR3 protein. The D gene is left open where the match is weak. Clone size, where shown, is once, few, many, or a class for clones that have expanded.

>-|few|TRBV25-1|TRBJ1-2
TGTGCCACCAGCACCCGGCACGGCTATGGCTACACCTTC
CATSTRHGYGYTF
>-|few|TRBV20-1|TRBJ2-3
TGCAGTGCTAGCCCGGGGCGGGCGGGAGATACGCAGTATTTT
CSASPGRAGDTQYF
>TRBD1|-|TRBV5-6|TRBJ2-2
TGTGCCAGCAGGTTGATGGGGTCCGGGACAGGGTCCGCCGGGGAGCTGTTTTTT
CASRLMGSGTGSAGELFF
>-|many|TRBV5-6|TRBJ2-5
TGTGCCAGCAGCTTGTTCCAGCGGAGACAAGAGACCCAGTACTTC
CASSLFQRRQETQYF
>TRBD1|many|TRBV5-4|TRBJ2-7
TGTGCCAGCAGCTTGGAGGGGGCGCGAGCTCACGAGCAGTACTTC
CASSLEGARAHEQYF
>TRBD1|many|TRBV29-1|TRBJ1-1
TGCAGCGCCGGGGACAGACCGCCTTGGACTGAAGCTTTCTTT
CSAGDRPPWTEAFF
>-|few|TRBV5-4|TRBJ2-1
TGTGCCAGCAGCAGGGACGTGCAGAGCTCCTACAATGAGCAGTTCTTC
CASSRDVQSSYNEQFF
>-|-|TRBV20-1|TRBJ1-5
TGCAGTGTCCGGAGACAAGACCCTCAGCCCCAGCATTTT
CSVRRQDPQPQHF
>-|many|TRBV20-1|TRBJ2-7
TGCAGTGCTAGACCAGGTGGCACCTACGAGCAGTACTTC
CSARPGGTYEQYF
>TRBD1|many|TRBV7-9|TRBJ1-1
TGTGCCAGCAGCTTAAGGGGACAGGGCGCTGAAGCTTTCTTT
CASSLRGQGAEAFF
>TRBD2|many|TRBV7-7|TRBJ2-2
TGTGCTAGCAGCTTAATAGCGGGAGACGTGGCCGGGGAGCTGTTTTTT
CASSLIAGDVAGELFF
>-|-|TRBV21-1|TRBJ2-1
TGTGCCAGCACCCAAACTCGGCGGGAGGCCGGTGAGCAGTTCTTC
CASTQTRREAGEQFF
>-|many|TRBV4-2|TRBJ2-1
TGTGCCAGCAGCCACGACCGGCGGCGAGCGGCCAGCTCCTACAATGAGCAGTTCTTC
CASSHDRRRAASSYNEQFF
>-|few|TRBV19|TRBJ1-4
TGTGCCAGTAGTCCCGGGGCAGGGAGAGAAAAACTGTTTTTT
CASSPGAGREKLFF
>TRBD1|few|TRBV6-2/TRBV6-3|TRBJ1-2
TGTGCCAGCAGTACGACAGGGCCGCGTGGCTACACCTTC
CASSTTGPRGYTF
>-|few|TRBV7-2|TRBJ2-2
TGTGCCAGCAGCTTAGCGGGGGGGCTGAACACCGGGGAGCTGTTTTTT
CASSLAGGLNTGELFF
>TRBD1|few|TRBV20-1|TRBJ2-1
TGCAGTGCCGGACAGGGTTCAAGTGAGCAGTTCTTC
CSAGQGSSEQFF
>-|few|TRBV7-9|TRBJ2-7
TGTGCCAGCAGCCCCTTAGCGAGATACGAGCAGTACTTC
CASSPLARYEQYF
>-|-|TRBV29-1|TRBJ1-5
TGCAGCGTGACATGGGCTGGTAAGCCCCAGCATTTT
CSVTWAGKPQHF
>TRBD1|many|TRBV5-1|TRBJ2-1
TGCGCCAGCAGCCCTGGGACAGGCCCTGGGGACAATGAGCAGTTCTTC
CASSPGTGPGDNEQFF
>-|few|TRBV28|TRBJ1-1
TGTGCCAGCAGTTTCGGCAGATCAGGGTCTGAAGCTTTCTTT
CASSFGRSGSEAFF
>TRBD2|-|TRBV11-2|TRBJ2-7
TGTGCCAGCAGCTTAGTTGCGGGAGTTAGGAGCGAGCAGTACTTC
CASSLVAGVRSEQYF
>-|-|TRBV30|TRBJ1-1
TGTGCCTGGGCCAGGGGATTCACTGAAGCTTTCTTT
CAWARGFTEAFF
>-|many|TRBV7-6|TRBJ2-7
TGTGCCAGCAGCCGGGAGGCAGGGGCCTCCTACGAGCAGTACTTC
CASSREAGASYEQYF
>TRBD1|few|TRBV7-8|TRBJ2-1
TGTGCCAGCAGCTTGACCGGGACAGAAGTCTTCTTC
CASSLTGTEVFF
>-|few|TRBV12-3/TRBV12-4|TRBJ2-7
TGTGCCAGCAGCCCCCGGGAGCAGGGCTACGAGCAGTACTTC
CASSPREQGYEQYF
>-|many|TRBV21-1|TRBJ2-5
TGTGCCGCCACTCTCAGGGGCCAGCTAGCGGGAGAGCCCAATAAAGAGACCCAGTACTTC
CAATLRGQLAGEPNKETQYF
>-|many|TRBV12-5|TRBJ1-5
TGTGCTAGTGGAACGAGCGGGGGAGCAGGTCAGCCCCAGCATTTT
CASGTSGGAGQPQHF
>TRBD2|many|TRBV2|TRBJ2-1
TGTGCCAGCAGTGGGGAGGGGACTAGCGGCCTCAATGAGCAGTTCTTC
CASSGEGTSGLNEQFF
>-|few|TRBV7-9|TRBJ1-2
TGTGCCAGCAGCTCCGGACAGCGCTATGGCTACACCTTC
CASSSGQRYGYTF
>-|many|TRBV11-2|TRBJ2-2
TGTGCCAGCAGCGCCCAGACCGGGACCCTCACCGGGGAGCTGTTTTTT
CASSAQTGTLTGELFF
>-|few|TRBV5-1|TRBJ2-2
TGCGCCAGCAGCTTGGATGGGACCGTCTCCGGGGAGCTGTTTTTT
CASSLDGTVSGELFF
>-|many|TRBV12-3/TRBV12-4|TRBJ2-7
TGTGCCAGCGTAAGAACAGGGTCTTCCTACGAGCAGTACTTC
CASVRTGSSYEQYF
>-|many|TRBV27|TRBJ2-3
TGTGCCAGCAGTTTAAGGCCAGGAGATACGCAGTATTTT
CASSLRPGDTQYF
>-|many|TRBV30|TRBJ2-7
TGTGCCTGGAGTCTGGCGGGGGCGGACGAGCAGTACTTC
CAWSLAGADEQYF
>TRBD1|few|TRBV15|TRBJ2-1
TGTGCCACCAGCAGAGGCGGGACAGGGGGGCTATCCTACAATGAGCAGTTCTTC
CATSRGGTGGLSYNEQFF
>-|many|TRBV20-1|TRBJ2-2
TGCAGTGCTCGCCATCCCCTCACCGGGGAGCTGTTTTTT
CSARHPLTGELFF
>TRBD2|-|TRBV9|TRBJ2-1
TGTGCCAGCAGCCCAACCGGGACTAGCGGGGCTTACTACAATGAGCAGTTCTTC
CASSPTGTSGAYYNEQFF
>TRBD1|once|TRBV4-3|TRBJ2-5
TGCGCCAGCAGCCAGGGGACAGGGCCGGGGGAGACCCAGTACTTC
CASSQGTGPGETQYF